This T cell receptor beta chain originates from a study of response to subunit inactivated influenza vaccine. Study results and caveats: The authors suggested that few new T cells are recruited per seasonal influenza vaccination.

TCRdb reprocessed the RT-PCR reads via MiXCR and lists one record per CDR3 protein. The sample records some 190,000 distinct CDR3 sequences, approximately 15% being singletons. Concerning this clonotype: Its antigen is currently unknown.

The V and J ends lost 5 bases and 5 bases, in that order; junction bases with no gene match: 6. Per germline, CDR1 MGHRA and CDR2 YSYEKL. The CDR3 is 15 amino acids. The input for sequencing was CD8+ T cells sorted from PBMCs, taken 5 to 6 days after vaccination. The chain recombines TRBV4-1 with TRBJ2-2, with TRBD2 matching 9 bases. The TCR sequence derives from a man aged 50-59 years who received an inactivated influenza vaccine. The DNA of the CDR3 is TGCGCCAGCAGCAGACTAGCGGCCTCGACCGGGGAGCTGTTTTTT. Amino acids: CASSRLAASTGELFF.